These 21 T cell receptor beta chains were sequenced from one sample in a study of neurological immune-mediated disorders. Using its own MiXCR run on the 5' RACE reads, TCRdb lists one record per CDR3 protein. Of over 55,000 distinct CDR3 sequences listed, 2% to 3% are singletons. What was sequenced was PBMCs. These receptors were collected from a man between 45 and 60 years old with multiple sclerosis.

This clonotype was found many times. The genes are TRBV5-4 and TRBJ2-7, with D unresolved. CDR1 and CDR2 (germline): SGHNT, YYREEE (reference sequence). With 1 base removed from V and 2 bases from J, the gap between germline ends came to 7 bases. This CDR3 is built from 13 residues. The CDR3 is CASSLQGPYEQYF. As DNA, the CDR3 is TGTGCCAGCAGCTTGCAAGGACCCTACGAGCAGTACTTC.

This clonotype was seen at least ten times. The chain employs TRBV5-1 and TRBJ2-7, with 8 bases aligning to TRBD1. This CDR3 has 14 residues. Germline CDR1 is SGHRS and CDR2 is YFSETQ. The ends lost 4 bases at V and 6 bases at J; junction bases unmatched: 9. This chain's CDR3 is CASSLGQGSSEQYF. The CDR3, as DNA: TGCGCCAGCAGCCTCGGACAGGGAAGTTCCGAGCAGTACTTC.

This clonotype was observed at least ten times. The chain links TRBV5-1 to TRBJ2-3; D is ambiguous. The germline V and J ends were trimmed by 1 base and 2 bases, with 8 bases remaining between them. Germline V gives CDR1 SGHRS, CDR2 YFSETQ. This CDR3 is built from 14 residues. Here the CDR3 DNA reads TGCGCCAGCAGCTTGTTTTCCGCCACAGATACGCAGTATTTT. Amino acid sequence: CASSLFSATDTQYF.

This clonotype appeared many times. The chain uses TRBV7-7 and TRBJ2-2; D not certain. V lost 5 bases to trimming and J lost 2 bases, with 9 bases between them. The CDR3 runs 14 residues. Germline CDR1 SSHAT, CDR2 FNYEAQ (reference sequence). This CDR3 is CASSLDLNTGELFF. The CDR3 region has the DNA TGTGCCAGCAGCCTGGACCTAAACACCGGGGAGCTGTTTTTT.

This clonotype has at least ten counts. The V gene is TRBV24-1, the J gene TRBJ2-1; 12 bases agree with TRBD2. Looked up from germline, CDR1 is KGHDR and CDR2 is SFDVKD. The CDR3 runs to 16 residues. The J segment lost 5 bases and the V segment lost 4 bases, leaving 5 bases of the junction unmatched. CDR3 sequence (DNA): TGTGCCACCAGTGACAGGACTAGCGGGGTCCACAATGAGCAGTTCTTC. Residues: CATSDRTSGVHNEQFF.

This clonotype was counted many times. The chain combines TRBV29-1 with TRBJ2-3, with D unclear. CDR1 is SQVTM and CDR2 is ANQGSEA in the germline V gene. V was pared by 4 bases and J by 4 bases, with 6 bases between. The CDR3 length is 11 residues. The CDR3 sequence is CSVAHPDTQYF. The CDR3 nucleotides are TGCAGCGTTGCCCACCCAGATACGCAGTATTTT.

This clonotype was recorded many times. V usage is TRBV18 and J usage is TRBJ2-1; 7 bases line up with TRBD1. Germline CDR1 and CDR2: KGHSH and LQKENI. The CDR3 loop spans 16 amino acids. Trimming at V came to 5 bases and at J to 4 bases, leaving 11 bases not matched to a gene. CDR3 region: CASSSDRVEQYNEQFF. The CDR3 DNA sequence: TGTGCCAGCTCAAGCGACAGGGTCGAGCAATACAATGAGCAGTTCTTC.

This clonotype was seen many times. The V and J genes are TRBV5-4 and TRBJ2-7, with TRBD2 matching 16 bases. Looked up from germline, CDR1 is SGHNT and CDR2 is YYREEE (reference sequence). The length of the CDR3 is 17 residues. The junction had 5 bases not matched to a gene; V was cut back by 0 bases and J by 5 bases. The CDR3 reads CASSLVGLAGGPHEQYF. The CDR3 coding sequence is TGTGCCAGCAGCTTGGTGGGACTAGCGGGGGGGCCCCACGAGCAGTACTTC. The variable domain in full, completed from reference TRBV5-4 and TRBJ2-7, reads ETGVTQSPTHLIKTRGQQVTLRCSSQSGHNTVSWYQQALGQGPQFIFQYYREEENGRGNFPPRFSGLQFPNYSSELNVNALELDDSALYLCASSLVGLAGGPHEQYFGPGTRLTVT.

This clonotype has at least ten counts. This rearrangement joins TRBV30 to TRBJ2-5; tentatively, D is TRBD2 (7 bases). Per the germline V gene, CDR1 is GTSNPN and CDR2 is SVGIG (reference sequence). The CDR3 runs to 12 residues. Trimming pared 4 bases from V and 7 bases from J, leaving 13 bases between. Here the CDR3 reads CAWTGGGGTQYF. Written as DNA, the CDR3 is TGTGCCTGGACTGGGGGCGGGGGGACCCAGTACTTC.

This clonotype has ten or more counts. V usage is TRBV11-2 and J usage is TRBJ1-1, with 9 positions matching TRBD1. The germline V gene encodes CDR1 SGHAT and CDR2 FQNNGV. The V gene end was trimmed by 4 bases and the J gene end by 8 bases; junction bases not matched to a gene: 2. This CDR3 is built from 12 residues. DNA of the CDR3: TGTGCCAGCAGCTCACAGGGGGCCGAAGCTTTCTTT. Encoded protein: CASSSQGAEAFF.

This clonotype showed up many times. This chain links TRBV12-3 or TRBV12-4 with TRBJ1-2; 10 bases fit TRBD1. The length of the CDR3 is 15 residues. Trimming at V came to 5 bases and at J to 4 bases, leaving 7 bases not matched to a gene. CDR3 protein: CASSRSTGGFYGYTF. In nucleotides, the CDR3 is TGTGCCAGCAGTCGCTCGACAGGGGGCTTCTATGGCTACACCTTC.

This clonotype has ten or more counts. This chain joins TRBV7-3 and TRBJ2-3, with D hard to call. V was cut by 5 bases and J by 2 bases, with 14 bases left in between. This CDR3 comprises 15 residues. Germline CDR1 reads SGHTA; CDR2 reads FQGTGA. Here the CDR3 DNA reads TGTGCCAGCAGCCCCTGGGGTGGGGACACAGATACGCAGTATTTT. Encoded protein: CASSPWGGDTDTQYF.

In its sample, this clonotype was seen many times. The chain couples TRBV12-3 or TRBV12-4 to TRBJ2-5; no firm D call. This CDR3 is built from 13 residues. V was trimmed by 6 bases and J by 3 bases, leaving 11 bases between them. The CDR3 is CASRPTTEETQYF. The DNA for the CDR3 is TGTGCCAGCAGACCGACAACAGAAGAGACCCAGTACTTC.

This clonotype showed up many times. The V gene is TRBV18, the J gene TRBJ1-5; D gene unclear. This CDR3 spans 16 amino acids. The germline V gene encodes CDR1 KGHSH and CDR2 LQKENI. Deletions cut 0 bases from V and 1 base from J, with 10 bases between. The CDR3 is CASSPPGGGSNQPQHF. As DNA, the CDR3 is TGTGCCAGCTCACCACCGGGTGGAGGAAGCAATCAGCCCCAGCATTTT.

The V gene is TRBV12-3 or TRBV12-4, the J gene TRBJ2-7; 8 bases match TRBD1. Losses at the gene ends were 6 bases for V and 4 bases for J; bases not matched to a gene: 11. The CDR3 is 15 amino acids. CDR3 amino acids: CASRKGQGIAYEQYF. The CDR3 DNA reads TGTGCCAGCAGGAAAGGACAGGGTATCGCTTACGAGCAGTACTTC.

In this sample, this clonotype turned up many times. This rearrangement joins TRBV15 to TRBJ1-1; D is ambiguous. In germline, CDR1 is LNHNV, CDR2 YYDKDF (reference sequence). There are 13 residues in the CDR3. Trimming took 3 bases from V and 5 from J, leaving 10 bases between them. In DNA form, the CDR3 reads TGTGCCACCAGCAGGGCGGGTGGGACTGAAGCTTTCTTT. It is translated as CATSRAGGTEAFF.

Many counts were recorded for this clonotype. The V and J genes are TRBV5-1 and TRBJ2-1, with TRBD2 matching 10 bases. CDR1 and CDR2 (germline): SGHRS, YFSETQ. V trimming: 0 bases; J trimming: 6 bases; junction bases outside the gene matches: 3. The CDR3 extends over 15 amino acids. The CDR3 sequence is CASSLVAGGLNEQFF. In nucleotides, the CDR3 is TGCGCCAGCAGCTTGGTAGCGGGGGGCCTCAATGAGCAGTTCTTC.

This clonotype was seen many times. This sequence joins TRBV19 and TRBJ2-2; D remains ambiguous. CDR3 size: 14 residues. Germline V gene sequence: CDR1 LNHDA, CDR2 SQIVND (reference sequence). With 8 bases removed from V and 1 base from J, the gap between germline ends came to 11 bases. In DNA form, the CDR3 reads TGTGCCAGTCGATGGGGAAGGAACACCGGGGAGCTGTTTTTT. Its translation is CASRWGRNTGELFF.

In this sample, this clonotype turned up many times. J is TRBJ2-1 and V is TRBV12-3 or TRBV12-4, with 7 bases matching TRBD1. The CDR3 consists of 14 residues. V trimming: 2 bases; J trimming: 5 bases; junction bases outside the gene matches: 3. The CDR3 region is CASSLRGLHNEQFF. In DNA form, the CDR3 reads TGTGCCAGCAGTTTAAGGGGGCTACACAATGAGCAGTTCTTC.

This clonotype appeared many times. V usage is TRBV7-2 and J usage is TRBJ1-4, with TRBD1 identical over 7 bases. There are 15 residues in the CDR3. The germline V gene encodes CDR1 SGHTA and CDR2 FQGNSA. Trimming removed 1 base from V and 7 bases from J; junction bases left unmatched: 6. CDR3 sequence: CASSLGPNRGEKLFF. The CDR3 DNA is TGTGCCAGCAGCTTAGGTCCGAACAGGGGTGAAAAACTGTTTTTT.

There are many counts of this clonotype. The chain has TRBV12-3 or TRBV12-4 and TRBJ2-5, with a possible D match to TRBD1 (6 bases). The CDR3 is made up of 14 amino acids. Trimming pared 7 bases from V and 7 bases from J, leaving 19 bases between. The CDR3 bases are TGTGCCAGCACAAAGGGTTCCCAAGGGGGGACCCAGTACTTC. Protein: CASTKGSQGGTQYF.